What follows are 28 T cell receptor beta chains derived from one specimen sequenced in a study of OX40 agonist ivuxolimab in advanced cancers. Libraries came from the immunoSEQ multiplex PCR assay. TCRdb's version of the immuneACCESS table is confined to in-frame rearrangements and falls short of the full clone set. An unresolved V gene accounts for under half of the shortfall where checked; the remainder is of unknown origin. The sample profile shows approximately 53,000 clones; just under 95% of them were found once. The ten largest clones take up almost 25% of the sample. The specimen was CD4+ or CD8+ T cells sorted from blood, collected in a trial of the OX40 agonist ivuxolimab. Every receptor here comes from an adult with an advanced solid tumor such as melanoma, head and neck, liver or kidney cancer.

By share, this clone counts as medium-sized (0.01 to 0.1%). V and J are TRBV6-4 and TRBJ2-3; TRBD2 aligns across 8 bases. The V segment lost 5 bases and the J segment 0 bases; nucleotides outside the gene matches: 4. Germline V gene sequence: CDR1 MRHNA, CDR2 SNTAGT. CDR3 length: 15 residues. This CDR3 reads CASSQSSGSTDTQYF. The DNA for the CDR3 is TGTGCCAGCAGTCAATCTAGCGGGAGCACAGATACGCAGTATTTT.

The chain employs TRBV20-1 and TRBJ2-2; TRBD1 might be the D (6 bases). Germline lookup yields CDR1 DFQATT and CDR2 SNEGSKA (reference sequence). V lost 5 bases and J lost 8, with 9 bases in between. This CDR3 region has 11 residues. The DNA for the CDR3 is TGCAGTGCTCCCCAGGGGGGGGAGCTGTTTTTT. This codes for CSAPQGGELFF.

The V and J genes are TRBV4-3 and TRBJ2-4, with D unclear. V lost 0 bases, J lost 1 base, and 13 bases lay in between. CDR1 LGHNA and CDR2 YSLEER come from the germline V gene. The CDR3 contains 17 residues. In nucleotides, the CDR3 is TGCGCCAGCAGCCAAGATCTAGTCAGTCTGGCCAAAAACATTCAGTACTTC. Protein: CASSQDLVSLAKNIQYF.

The J gene is TRBJ1-5, the V gene TRBV28; D is unclear. Trimming stripped 11 bases from V and 2 bases from J, with 19 bases between. The CDR3 runs 15 residues. CDR1 and CDR2 from the germline V gene are MDHEN and SYDVKM. DNA for the CDR3: TGTGCCGCCATCAACCGGCAGTCCGGCAATCAGCCCCAGCATTTT. It encodes CAAINRQSGNQPQHF.

The J gene is TRBJ1-5, the V gene TRBV19; D is uncertain. This CDR3 has 15 amino acids. Trimming removed 2 bases at V and 1 base at J, with 9 bases between. Germline V gives CDR1 LNHDA, CDR2 SQIVND (reference sequence). The CDR3 reads CASSILTESNQPQHF. The CDR3 bases are TGTGCCAGTAGTATATTGACGGAGAGCAATCAGCCCCAGCATTTT.

This chain connects TRBV29-1 to TRBJ2-7; TRBD1 is a possible D gene (6 bases). Germline CDR1 is SQVTM and CDR2 is ANQGSEA. The CDR3 extends over 16 amino acids. V was trimmed by 2 bases and J by 4 bases, leaving 21 bases between them. CDR3 bases: TGCAGCGTTGAACGGGCAGGGGTGGGGGATACTTACGAGCAGTACTTC. The encoded protein is CSVERAGVGDTYEQYF.

This rearrangement joins TRBV11-3 to TRBJ2-7; possibly TRBD1 or TRBD2 for D (5 bases each). The germline gives CDR1 SGHNT, CDR2 YENEEA. This CDR3 region has 13 residues. V shed 5 bases and J shed 3 bases, with 11 bases lying between them. The DNA for the CDR3 is TGTGCCAGCAGCCCGGGACGGTTCTACGAGCAGTACTTC. It is translated as CASSPGRFYEQYF.

The gene calls are TRBV9 and TRBJ1-1; D might be TRBD1 (6 bases). This CDR3 has 13 amino acids. Germline values: CDR1 SGDLS, CDR2 YYNGEE. V was pared by 3 bases and J by 4 bases, with 10 bases between. Here the CDR3 DNA reads TGTGCCAGCAGCGGAGGGGGGGGCACTGAAGCTTTCTTT. This codes for CASSGGGGTEAFF. Using reference TRBV9 and TRBJ1-1 for the parts outside the CDR3, the full variable domain is DSGVTQTPKHLITATGQRVTLRCSPRSGDLSVYWYQQSLDQGLQFLIQYYNGEERAKGNILERFSAQQFPDLHSELNLSSLELGDSALYFCASSGGGGTEAFFGQGTRLTVV.

The chain couples TRBV18 to TRBJ1-3; 7 positions agree with TRBD1. The CDR3 contains 15 residues. Looked up from germline, CDR1 is KGHSH and CDR2 is LQKENI. V lost 2 bases and J lost 6; bases outside the gene matches: 7. The DNA for the CDR3 is TGTGCCAGCTCACCAAGGACAGGAATAGAAAACACCATATATTTT. This gives the protein CASSPRTGIENTIYF.

V gene TRBV7-9 combines with J gene TRBJ2-5; perhaps D is TRBD1 or TRBD2 (6 bases each). Looked up from germline, CDR1 is SEHNR and CDR2 is FQNEAQ (reference sequence). The CDR3 contains 15 residues. Trimming cost V 7 bases and J 5 bases, with 20 bases left between them. The CDR3 loop reads CASTSSLGGKETQYF. For the CDR3, the DNA is TGTGCCAGCACTTCCTCGTTAGGGGGGAAGGAGACCCAGTACTTC.

V gene TRBV30 combines with J gene TRBJ2-3, with D unclear. Germline V gene data show CDR1 as GTSNPN and CDR2 as SVGIG (reference sequence). V shed 2 bases and J shed 2 bases, with 14 bases lying between them. The CDR3 spans 15 residues. The DNA of the CDR3 is TGTGCCTGGAGTTTTAGTTCCAGCTTCACAGATACGCAGTATTTT. As protein: CAWSFSSSFTDTQYF.

The chain has TRBV25-1 and TRBJ1-2, with 9 bases aligning to TRBD1. The CDR3 is 13 residues long. Per the germline V gene, CDR1 is MGHDK and CDR2 is SYGVNS. The ends lost 4 bases at V and 11 bases at J; junction bases unmatched: 8. This CDR3 reads CASSVTGGKGYTF. The CDR3 DNA reads TGTGCCAGCAGTGTTACAGGGGGCAAAGGGTACACCTTC.

This chain links TRBV7-9 with TRBJ1-1; a possible D gene is TRBD1 (6 bases). Between the trimmed V and J ends, which lost 4 bases and 1 base, there was a span of 13 bases. Per the germline V gene, CDR1 is SEHNR and CDR2 is FQNEAQ (reference sequence). The CDR3 covers 15 residues. The CDR3: CASSSDRFKNTEAFF. The CDR3 DNA is TGTGCCAGCAGCTCGGACAGATTTAAGAACACTGAAGCTTTCTTT.

The chain employs TRBV25-1 and TRBJ2-1; no firm D call. The CDR3 has 14 amino acids. Trimming left V 5 bases short and J 9 bases short, with 17 bases between. Germline CDR1 and CDR2: MGHDK and SYGVNS. The CDR3 sequence: CASSTPNVGSEQFF. The CDR3 nucleotides are TGTGCCAGCAGTACCCCCAACGTGGGAAGTGAGCAGTTCTTC.

This clone was recorded once. V gene TRBV18 combines with J gene TRBJ1-2; D unclear. The CDR3 has 14 residues. Deletions cut 2 bases from V and 2 bases from J, with 9 bases between. Germline V gene lookup returns CDR1 KGHSH and CDR2 LQKENI. CDR3 sequence reads: CASSPSSINYGYTF. In nucleotides, the CDR3 is TGTGCCAGCTCACCAAGCTCCATCAACTATGGCTACACCTTC.

This chain uses TRBV5-4 with TRBJ1-5; D not resolved. This CDR3 has 13 residues. With 1 base removed from V and 7 bases from J, the gap between germline ends came to 9 bases. Germline V gene data show CDR1 as SGHNT and CDR2 as YYREEE (reference sequence). CDR3 in DNA: TGTGCCAGCAGCTTGACCCCGGAGCAGCCCCAGCATTTT. It translates to CASSLTPEQPQHF.

This clone came up once. The gene calls are TRBV6-5 and TRBJ2-1, with D possibly TRBD2 on 6 matching bases. Looked up from germline, CDR1 is MNHEY and CDR2 is SVGAGI. The CDR3 sequence is 13 residues long. The germline V and J ends were trimmed by 0 bases and 9 bases, with 9 bases remaining between them. For the CDR3, the DNA is TGTGCCAGCAGTTACTCGATGGGGGGTGAGCAGTTCTTC. It codes for CASSYSMGGEQFF.

V is TRBV10-3 and J is TRBJ2-1; possible D gene TRBD1, 6 bases. Germline CDR1 ENHRY, CDR2 SYGVKD. V lost 5 bases to trimming and J lost 9 bases, with 20 bases between them. The CDR3 length is 15 residues. CDR3 DNA sequence: TGTGCCATCAGTTCGAACAGGGTGCCCTACGCTGAGCAGTTCTTC. As protein: CAISSNRVPYAEQFF.

The V call is TRBV13, the J call TRBJ1-5; D is unclear. Germline V gene data show CDR1 as PRHDT and CDR2 as FYEKMQ (reference sequence). The CDR3 runs 14 residues. The V and J ends lost 4 bases and 4 bases respectively, with 11 bases between them. CDR3 sequence reads: CASSSGRSNQPQHF. The DNA of the CDR3 is TGTGCCAGCAGCTCCGGACGGAGTAATCAGCCCCAGCATTTT.

The V call is TRBV4-3, the J call TRBJ1-4; 10 positions agree with TRBD1. The germline gives CDR1 LGHNA, CDR2 YSLEER. Trimming cost V 0 bases and J 4 bases; bases outside gene matches: 5. The CDR3 runs to 17 residues. The CDR3 DNA reads TGCGCCAGCAGCCAAGACTCTGGACAGGGGGTTAATGAAAAACTGTTTTTT. Protein: CASSQDSGQGVNEKLFF.

This chain connects TRBV21-1 to TRBJ2-3; the table's D call of TRBD2 was not tested on the DNA. TRBV21-1 is shown as a pseudogene. There are 16 residues in the CDR3. The CDR3 sequence: CASSPFRGCSTDTQYF. For the CDR3, the DNA is TGTGCCAGCAGCCCTTTTCGCGGGTGCTCTACAGATACGCAGTATTTT.

This chain joins TRBV4-3 and TRBJ2-7; D is unresolved. The germline V gene encodes CDR1 LGHNA and CDR2 YSLEER. This CDR3 is 14 amino acids long. V lost 1 base, J lost 2 bases, and 9 bases lay in between. DNA of the CDR3: TGCGCCAGCAGCCAAGCAGATTCCGCCTACGAGCAGTACTTC. Its protein is CASSQADSAYEQYF.

The CDR3 sequence is CASSILFGESSYNEQFF. The CDR3 DNA reads as TGTGCCAGCAGTATACTATTCGGGGAGAGCTCCTACAATGAGCAGTTCTTC. This chain connects TRBV28 to TRBJ2-1; TRBD2 might be the D (5 bases). CDR3 size: 17 residues. V was trimmed by 5 bases and J by 0 bases, leaving 17 bases between them. Germline lookup yields CDR1 MDHEN and CDR2 SYDVKM.

The chain links TRBV27 to TRBJ1-4, with 7 bases fitting TRBD1. J gave up 3 bases and V 5 bases, and 12 bases lay outside the gene matches. This CDR3 contains 17 residues. CDR1 is MNHEY, CDR2 SMNVEV, per germline (reference sequence). In nucleotides, the CDR3 is TGTGCCAGCAGTATTATCCCGCAGGGGGGCCCTAATGAAAAACTGTTTTTT. Encoded protein: CASSIIPQGGPNEKLFF.

The chain couples TRBV27 to TRBJ2-2, with 11 positions matching TRBD2. CDR3 length equals 15 residues. Germline V gives CDR1 MNHEY, CDR2 SMNVEV (reference sequence). Losses at the gene ends were 6 bases for V and 6 bases for J; bases not matched to a gene: 6. The CDR3 sequence is CASSNSGRAAGELFF. CDR3 bases: TGTGCCAGCAGCAATAGCGGGAGGGCCGCCGGGGAGCTGTTTTTT.

This rearrangement joins TRBV19 to TRBJ2-7; D is possibly TRBD1 (6 bases). The CDR3 loop spans 17 amino acids. V was clipped by 2 bases and J by 2 bases, with 19 bases between them. CDR1 LNHDA and CDR2 SQIVND come from the germline V gene (reference sequence). Written as DNA, the CDR3 is TGTGCCAGTAGTATAACAGGGAGAGTGGATCGGCCCTACGAGCAGTACTTC. It codes for CASSITGRVDRPYEQYF.

This clone has only one observation. The chain joins TRBV6-6 to TRBJ1-4; D is undetermined. This CDR3 contains 16 residues. Germline assignment: CDR1 MNHNY and CDR2 SVGAGI (reference sequence). V was trimmed by 5 bases and J by 0 bases, leaving 13 bases between them. The CDR3 DNA follows: TGTGCCAGCAGTCATTACTTGGGTGCAACTAATGAAAAACTGTTTTTT. This translates into CASSHYLGATNEKLFF.

The rearrangement uses TRBV11-2 and TRBJ1-2; D is perhaps TRBD1 (5 bases). The V gene lost 3 bases and the J gene lost 4 bases, with 15 bases spanning the gap. CDR1 and CDR2 (germline): SGHAT, FQNNGV. CDR3 size: 15 residues. CDR3 sequence reads: CASSLGLDISYGYTF. The CDR3 DNA follows: TGTGCCAGCAGCTTGGGATTGGACATTTCCTATGGCTACACCTTC. The complete variable domain, with remaining parts taken from reference TRBV11-2 and TRBJ1-2, reads EAGVAQSPRYKIIEKRQSVAFWCNPISGHATLYWYQQILGQGPKLLIQFQNNGVVDDSQLPKDRFSAERLKGVDSTLKIQPAKLEDSAVYLCASSLGLDISYGYTFGSGTRLTVV.